A selection of T cell receptor beta chains follows, all from one sample in a study of spatial heterogeneity in lung cancer. TCRdb analysed the 5' RACE reads with MiXCR anew, one entry per CDR3 protein. The sample has more than 75,000 distinct CDR3 sequences, about 12% seen once; the top ten hold around 4.3%. The input for sequencing was PBMCs, taken at surgery. These receptors were collected from a male donor with early-stage non-small cell lung cancer. CDR3s include the opening cysteine and the closing phenylalanine or tryptophan. Some rows mark clone size as missing; the rest say once, few, many or name a class of expanded clone.

v_gene: TRBV3-1; j_gene: TRBJ1-6; abundance: -; CDR3aa: CASSQDVDKRALHF
v_gene: TRBV7-3; j_gene: TRBJ2-7; abundance: few; CDR3aa: CASSLHPGGPYEQYF
v_gene: TRBV29-1; j_gene: TRBJ2-3; abundance: few; CDR3aa: CSVQTGLTDTQYF
v_gene: TRBV7-9; j_gene: TRBJ1-1; abundance: -; CDR3aa: CASSRATANTEAFF
v_gene: TRBV29-1; j_gene: TRBJ2-1; abundance: many; CDR3aa: CSVEETTHNEQFF
v_gene: TRBV12-3/TRBV12-4; j_gene: TRBJ2-3; abundance: few; CDR3aa: CASSRRAPEADTQYF
v_gene: TRBV5-4; j_gene: TRBJ1-1; abundance: -; CDR3aa: CASSDGPNTEAFF
v_gene: TRBV7-9; j_gene: TRBJ2-1; abundance: few; CDR3aa: CASSRLGNEQFF
v_gene: TRBV29-1; j_gene: TRBJ2-1; abundance: -; CDR3aa: CSVEDPAGGQNEQFF
v_gene: TRBV15; j_gene: TRBJ1-2; abundance: few; CDR3aa: CATEKGQGSNYGYTF
v_gene: TRBV19; j_gene: TRBJ2-5; abundance: many; CDR3aa: CASRPGTTQETQYF
v_gene: TRBV5-1; j_gene: TRBJ1-1; abundance: -; CDR3aa: CASSSGHTEAFF
v_gene: TRBV9; j_gene: TRBJ2-7; abundance: -; CDR3aa: CASSRRDNYEQYF
v_gene: TRBV29-1; j_gene: TRBJ2-2; abundance: -; CDR3aa: CSVPGQGSTGELFF
v_gene: TRBV24-1; j_gene: TRBJ2-1; abundance: many; CDR3aa: CATSDFPSREQFF
v_gene: TRBV5-1; j_gene: TRBJ1-4; abundance: few; CDR3aa: CASSLGPSNEKLFF
v_gene: TRBV20-1; j_gene: TRBJ2-7; abundance: few; CDR3aa: CSAIPLAGRDYEQYF
v_gene: TRBV2; j_gene: TRBJ1-1; abundance: few; CDR3aa: CASSPTGGEYTEAFF
v_gene: TRBV12-3/TRBV12-4; j_gene: TRBJ2-1; abundance: -; CDR3aa: CASSLRDEQFF
v_gene: TRBV24-1; j_gene: TRBJ2-2; abundance: -; CDR3aa: CASGPGSTGELFF
v_gene: TRBV5-1; j_gene: TRBJ2-1; abundance: -; CDR3aa: CASSAAGQMYNEQFF
v_gene: TRBV20-1; j_gene: TRBJ2-3; abundance: few; CDR3aa: CSATNPGPSSTDTQYF